This T cell receptor beta chain derives from a study of molecular identifiers for immune sequencing clone quantification. Study results and caveats: Naive cells had under 1% of molecules in clones above 20 RNA copies, effectors over 98%. Barcodes shared by identical TCR molecules could lead to underestimated sizes of highly expanded clones.

Trimming left V 6 bases short and J 1 base short, with 15 bases between. The CDR3 totals 15 residues. Germline CDR1 is MNHEY and CDR2 is SVGAGI. In its sample, this clonotype was seen a few times. The target antigen is unknown. The naive CD8 libraries originated from between roughly 19,000 and 1,000,000 sorted cells and drew on 10%, 30% or 50% RNA. Previously described methods and listed TCR primers were used for bulk TCR libraries. TCRdb itself ran the PCR reads through MiXCR, one entry per CDR3 protein. The table shows around 470,000 distinct CDR3 sequences, with about a quarter occurring only once. The sample was naive CD8+ T cells from blood, with Jurkat cell RNA spiked in. Regarding subset: FACS-sorted CD8+CD4-CCR7+CD45RA+ naive T cells. This receptor was obtained from a human donor in good health. Some libraries in this study had Jurkat cell RNA spiked in. V gene TRBV6-5 combines with J gene TRBJ2-5; tentative D call: TRBD1 (6 bases). For the CDR3, the DNA is TGTGCCAGCAGGGTTGGCGCAGGGGCCCAAGAGACCCAGTACTTC. Its protein is CASRVGAGAQETQYF.